These 16 T cell receptor beta chains came from one sample sequenced in a study of blood T cell repertoires in COVID-19. Method: immunoSEQ multiplex PCR; TCRdb's copy keeps in-frame clones and lacks some. The sample records 100,000 or so clones, about 80% being singletons. The source material was peripheral blood. The receptors come from a human donor in a cohort sampled during active COVID-19.

This chain links TRBV30 with TRBJ2-6; tentative D call: TRBD2 (5 bases). This CDR3 contains 15 residues. V lost 2 bases, J lost 0 bases, and 8 bases lay in between. Germline assignment: CDR1 GTSNPN and CDR2 SVGIG (reference sequence). Written as DNA, the CDR3 is TGTGCCTGGAGTCCCCGGGGCTCTGGGGCCAACGTCCTGACTTTC. This gives the protein CAWSPRGSGANVLTF.

V is TRBV6-1 and J is TRBJ2-5; possibly TRBD2 for D (5 bases). The CDR3 totals 15 residues. V lost 0 bases to trimming and J lost 2 bases, with 10 bases between them. CDR1 is MNHNS and CDR2 is SASEGT in the germline V gene. The CDR3 reads CASSEARGLQETQYF. The CDR3 DNA is TGTGCCAGCAGTGAAGCGCGCGGACTTCAAGAGACCCAGTACTTC.

The gene calls are TRBV5-1 and TRBJ2-7, with 11 positions matching TRBD1. V lost 5 bases, J lost 9 bases, and 7 bases stayed unmatched. This CDR3 is 13 amino acids long. Germline values: CDR1 SGHRS, CDR2 YFSETQ. The CDR3 nucleotides read TGCGCCAGCAGTCCAGGACAGGGGGCAGGGCAGTACTTC. It specifies CASSPGQGAGQYF.

Concerning this clone: A much larger clone differs by one base, so this may be a read error. The CDR3 sequence: CASSPGQGPYEQYF. The CDR3 DNA reads as TGCGCCAGCAGCCCGGGACAGGGCCCCTACGAGCAGTACTTC. This chain links TRBV5-1 with TRBJ2-7; 9 nucleotides line up with TRBD1. Germline-derived CDR1 and CDR2 are SGHRS and YFSETQ. The CDR3 sequence is 14 residues long. The junction had 4 bases not matched to a gene; V was cut back by 4 bases and J by 2 bases.

The chain recombines TRBV2 with TRBJ2-7; D not certain. CDR1 and CDR2 (germline): SNHLY, FYNNEI. V was trimmed by 0 bases and J by 4 bases, leaving 7 bases between them. The CDR3 has 13 amino acids. Here the CDR3 reads CASSEASRYEQYF. The CDR3 DNA sequence: TGTGCCAGCAGTGAAGCGTCTAGGTACGAGCAGTACTTC.

The V call is TRBV11-2, the J call TRBJ2-7, with D perhaps TRBD1 (5 bases). The germline V and J ends were trimmed by 2 bases and 9 bases, with 14 bases remaining between them. The CDR3 is 13 amino acids. From germline, CDR1 is SGHAT and CDR2 FQNNGV. CDR3 bases: TGTGCCAGCAGCTTACAAGGGGCCTTTGGGCAGTACTTC. This translates into CASSLQGAFGQYF.

The chain combines TRBV7-2 with TRBJ2-7; 8 bases fit TRBD1. Trimming removed 5 bases from V and 2 bases from J; junction bases left unmatched: 2. The CDR3 sequence is 13 residues long. CDR1 is SGHTA, CDR2 FQGNSA, per germline. CDR3 amino acids: CASSPDRAYEQYF. In DNA, the CDR3 is TGTGCCAGCAGCCCGGACAGGGCCTACGAGCAGTACTTC.

The chain combines TRBV6-6 with TRBJ2-5; D is unclear. Germline lookup yields CDR1 MNHNY and CDR2 SVGAGI (reference sequence). The V gene lost 2 bases and the J gene lost 4 bases, with 11 bases spanning the gap. The CDR3 has 14 residues. This CDR3 reads CASSYLLGRETQYF. The CDR3 region has the DNA TGTGCCAGCAGTTACCTCCTGGGCCGAGAGACCCAGTACTTC.

This chain connects TRBV18 to TRBJ2-1; D is perhaps TRBD1 (5 bases). The CDR3 runs to 13 residues. CDR1 is KGHSH and CDR2 is LQKENI in the germline V gene. V lost 3 bases to trimming and J lost 9 bases, with 12 bases between them. The CDR3 coding sequence is TGTGCCAGCTCACCGGGAAGGGGCAGTGAGCAGTTCTTC. This encodes CASSPGRGSEQFF.

This chain links TRBV27 with TRBJ1-5; D might be TRBD1 (6 bases). Germline V lookup: CDR1 MNHEY, CDR2 SMNVEV (reference sequence). V lost 2 bases and J lost 1, with 12 bases in between. CDR3 length: 16 residues. Written as DNA, the CDR3 is TGTGCCAGCAGTTTACCCCACAGGGTCAGCAATCAGCCCCAGCATTTT. It yields the protein CASSLPHRVSNQPQHF.

The V gene is TRBV11-2, the J gene TRBJ2-5; 11 bases align to TRBD1. Germline V gene data show CDR1 as SGHAT and CDR2 as FQNNGV. V lost 5 bases to trimming and J lost 5 bases; unmatched junction nucleotides: 7. The CDR3 spans 15 residues. The CDR3 DNA reads as TGTGCCAGCAGCCCAGGACAGGGGGCGGCGGAGACCCAGTACTTC. Protein sequence: CASSPGQGAAETQYF.

The genes are TRBV4-2 and TRBJ2-7; possibly TRBD1 for D (6 bases). The germline gives CDR1 LGHNA, CDR2 YNFKEQ. Trimming cost V 0 bases and J 2 bases, with 11 bases left between them. The CDR3 contains 15 residues. CDR3 protein: CASSQDRTGTYEQYF. The CDR3 DNA reads TGTGCCAGCAGCCAAGATCGAACAGGGACCTACGAGCAGTACTTC.

The rearrangement links TRBV4-1 to TRBJ1-4, with 7 bases identical to TRBD1. This CDR3 region has 14 residues. Trimming cost V 0 bases and J 8 bases; bases outside gene matches: 3. The germline CDR1 and CDR2 sequences are MGHRA and YSYEKL. The CDR3 DNA reads as TGCGCCAGCAGCCAAGATACAGGGGCAGAAAAACTGTTTTTT. Protein: CASSQDTGAEKLFF.

The gene calls are TRBV27 and TRBJ2-5; 7 bases agree with TRBD2. Germline CDR1 MNHEY, CDR2 SMNVEV (reference sequence). Germline trimming cut 2 bases from V and 2 bases from J; bases unmatched to any gene: 5. This CDR3 has 15 amino acids. The DNA of the CDR3 is TGTGCCAGCAGTTTACTCGGGGGGATACAAGAGACCCAGTACTTC. Protein product: CASSLLGGIQETQYF.

The J gene is TRBJ2-7, the V gene TRBV2; D is possibly TRBD1 (6 bases). V lost 3 bases to trimming and J lost 2 bases, with 14 bases between them. Germline CDR1 and CDR2: SNHLY and FYNNEI. The CDR3 has 15 residues. CDR3 amino acids: CASSDVWQGTYEQYF. The CDR3 DNA reads as TGTGCCAGCAGTGATGTCTGGCAGGGGACCTACGAGCAGTACTTC.

The chain employs TRBV28 and TRBJ1-2; the match to TRBD1 covers 9 bases. Germline trimming cut 6 bases from V and 7 bases from J; bases unmatched to any gene: 6. Germline V lookup: CDR1 MDHEN, CDR2 SYDVKM. This CDR3 has 13 amino acids. Here the CDR3 DNA reads TGTGCCAGCAGCCGACAGGGGGGGGGTGGCTACACCTTC. This translates into CASSRQGGGGYTF.